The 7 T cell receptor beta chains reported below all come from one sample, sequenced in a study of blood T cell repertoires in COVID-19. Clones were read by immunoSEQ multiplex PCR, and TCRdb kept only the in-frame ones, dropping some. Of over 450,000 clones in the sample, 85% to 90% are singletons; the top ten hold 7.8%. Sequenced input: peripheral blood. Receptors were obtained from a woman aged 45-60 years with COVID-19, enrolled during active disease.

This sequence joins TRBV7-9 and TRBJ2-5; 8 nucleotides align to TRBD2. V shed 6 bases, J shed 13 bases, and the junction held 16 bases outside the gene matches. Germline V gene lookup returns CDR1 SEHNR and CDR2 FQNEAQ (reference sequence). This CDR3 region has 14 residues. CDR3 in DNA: TGTGCCAGCAGGACTGTAGCGGGGCCCTCTAACTTGTACTTC. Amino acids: CASRTVAGPSNLYF.

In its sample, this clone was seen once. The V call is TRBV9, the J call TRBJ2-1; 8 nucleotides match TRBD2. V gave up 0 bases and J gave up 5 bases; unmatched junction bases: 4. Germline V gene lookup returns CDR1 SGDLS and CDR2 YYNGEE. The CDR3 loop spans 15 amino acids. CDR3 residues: CASSVGLAPDNEQFF. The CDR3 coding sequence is TGTGCCAGCAGCGTAGGACTAGCGCCAGACAATGAGCAGTTCTTC.

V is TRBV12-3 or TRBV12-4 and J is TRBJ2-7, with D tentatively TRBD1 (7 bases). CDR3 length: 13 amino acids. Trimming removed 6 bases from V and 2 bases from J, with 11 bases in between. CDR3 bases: TGTGCCAGCAGGCGGGGACAGACCTACGAGCAGTACTTC. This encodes CASRRGQTYEQYF.

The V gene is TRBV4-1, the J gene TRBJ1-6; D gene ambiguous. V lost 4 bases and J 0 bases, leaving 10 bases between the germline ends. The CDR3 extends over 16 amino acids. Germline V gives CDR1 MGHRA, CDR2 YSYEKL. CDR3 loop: CASSPPAGSYNSPLHF. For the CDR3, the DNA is TGCGCCAGCAGCCCTCCCGCCGGCTCCTATAATTCACCCCTCCACTTT.

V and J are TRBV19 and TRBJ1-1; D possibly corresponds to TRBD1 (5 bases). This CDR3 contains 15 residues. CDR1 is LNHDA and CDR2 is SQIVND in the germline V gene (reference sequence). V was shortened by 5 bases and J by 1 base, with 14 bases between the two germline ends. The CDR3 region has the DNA TGTGCCAGTAGTTCCGCAGGGTTTTCGAACACTGAAGCTTTCTTT. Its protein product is CASSSAGFSNTEAFF.

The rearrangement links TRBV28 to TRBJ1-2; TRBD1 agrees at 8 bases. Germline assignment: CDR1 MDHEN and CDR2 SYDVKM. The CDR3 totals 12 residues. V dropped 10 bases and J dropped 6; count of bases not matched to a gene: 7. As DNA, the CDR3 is TGTGCCACAACGGACAGGGTGAATGGCTACACCTTC. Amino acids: CATTDRVNGYTF.

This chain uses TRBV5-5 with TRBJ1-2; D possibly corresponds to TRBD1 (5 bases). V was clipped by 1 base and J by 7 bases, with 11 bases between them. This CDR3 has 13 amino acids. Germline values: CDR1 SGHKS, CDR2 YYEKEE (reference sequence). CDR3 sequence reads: CASSLQGLGGYTF. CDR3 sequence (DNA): TGTGCCAGCAGCTTGCAGGGCCTTGGTGGCTACACCTTC.